This T cell receptor (beta chain) stems from a study of OX40 agonist ivuxolimab in advanced cancers. Overall study findings and caveats: Antigens targeted by the expanded peripheral T cells were not determined.

Worth noting for this clone: Antigen: not known.

The CDR3 is 15 amino acids. The germline V gene encodes CDR1 MNHEY and CDR2 SMNVEV (reference sequence). The V end was cut by 0 bases, the J end by 7 bases, with 12 bases between. Only in-frame clones appear in the TCRdb table, and some are missing; sequencing was by immunoSEQ multiplex PCR. Seen here are 16,000 or so clones, over 70% observed once, and the top ten hold under 15%. The material was CD4+ or CD8+ T cells sorted from blood, obtained in a trial of the OX40 agonist ivuxolimab. This chain links TRBV27 with TRBJ2-2; D unresolved. This receptor was taken from an adult with an advanced solid tumor such as melanoma, head and neck, liver or kidney cancer. CDR3 nucleotides: TGTGCCAGCAGTTTATCGCCGGAGACAATCGGGGAGCTGTTTTTT. This translates into CASSLSPETIGELFF.